This T cell receptor (beta chain) comes out of a study of immune cell composition in non-small cell lung cancer (dated by TCRdb to 2016 to 2017). The study in broad terms: To assign histologic subtype, which was mostly lung adenocarcinoma or squamous cell carcinoma, H&E was combined with p63, CK5, Napsin A and TTF-1 immunohistochemistry. Supplementary cohort #1, approximately 10 lung adenocarcinoma cases, had paired tumour/lung TCR-beta sequencing and TIL populations generated to assess tumour reactivity. TCR-beta sequencing (Adaptive Biotechnologies) was performed on about 37 paired NSCLC tumour and non-adjacent lung specimens plus 26 tumour-only specimens. Several tumour specimens that had TCR-beta data belonged to rare histological subtypes and were left out of the subtype comparisons.

Frozen aliquots of unsorted single-cell suspensions were used for genomic DNA extraction with the QIAamp DNA kit. The tumour samples consisted of surgically resected non-small cell lung cancer tissue. Tissues were received within 2 hours of resection and were immediately processed into single-cell suspensions. Tissue was broken up mechanically, digested enzymatically with DNase I, collagenase I and hyaluronidase for 30 minutes at 37 degrees C, and then filtered and RBC-lysed. A two-step multiplex PCR amplified TCR-beta CDR3 regions from genomic DNA, and the second step of the PCR added Illumina-compatible adaptors. TCR-beta immunosequencing was carried out on an Illumina platform through the commercial immunoSEQ service. In the original analysis: Repertoires were summarised by productive clonality and by Top 10 Clones, defined as the percentage of T-cell templates derived from the ten most frequent sequences. Productive clonality ranged from 0 to 1, with 1 indicating a monoclonal population. Tumour-associated clones, identified using log10 scatter plots, were defined as sequences that made up at least 0.1% of tumour T-cell templates and were not found in the matched non-adjacent lung. Analyses were done in GraphPad Prism7 and R, with Student's t-tests for two-group comparisons, ANOVA for stages, and linear regression for relationships. TCRdb provides this immuneACCESS table in a form limited to in-frame rearrangements. Some clones are lacking; in checked studies, under half of them reflect an unresolved V gene, and why the rest are absent is not known. V and J calls and clone size come straight from that table; D and trimming were deduced from the DNA. The sample contains some 14,000 clones, 81% of them found a single time. Approximately 12% of the sample lies in the top ten.

Overall results and qualifications from the work: Smoking pack-years did not significantly correlate with tumour TCR-beta clonality. Lung squamous cell carcinoma tumours had significantly higher Top 10 clone scores and productive clonality than lung adenocarcinoma tumours. Across more than 9 adenocarcinoma cases, TIL tumour reactivity correlated strongly with maximal tumour-associated clone frequency but not with overall clonality. Nearly half of NSCLC cases had tumour-associated clones >0.5%, with roughly 80% of squamous carcinomas showing such clones compared with 33% of adenocarcinomas. Only roughly 9 cases were included in the reactivity cohort, and sequence sharing between tumour-reactive clones and the dominant in vivo tumour-associated clones was not shown.

On this clone itself: Its antigen is not yet known. No base-level quality is on record; no much larger clone is a single base apart.

The germline V gene supplies CDR1 SGDLS and CDR2 YYNGEE. The CDR3 covers 10 residues, taking in both the cysteine and the phenylalanine. The entry retains the CDR3 DNA only, 30 bases that are in frame from base 1. Trimming removed 4 bases from V and 7 bases from J, leaving 6 bases between the germline ends. The origin of this receptor is a human donor with non-small cell lung cancer. This chain joins TRBV9 to TRBJ2-7, with the D segment identity uncertain. Sequencing was carried out using lung tumor tissue. At the DNA level, the sequence is TGTGCCAGCAGCCCGCGGGAGCAGTACTTC. This yields the protein CASSPREQYF.